This record looks at one T cell receptor beta chain sequence and its context. This entry is derived from a study of T cells expressing NK-cell markers. There are 14 residues in the CDR3. Germline V gives CDR1 DFQATT, CDR2 SNEGSKA (reference sequence). No DNA is given; TCRdb re-called the 5' RACE reads and lists each CDR3 protein once. Recorded here are more than 400,000 distinct CDR3 sequences; the top ten clones represent 7.3%. The specimen sequenced was blood T cells: a sorted CD56 or NKG2C T cell subset, CD4+ or CD8+ T cells, or bulk PBMC T cells (not recorded which). This clonotype was obtained from a woman between 18 and 75 years old in good health. The rearrangement links TRBV20-1 to TRBJ1-1. CDR3 region: CSASFPGRNTEAFF.